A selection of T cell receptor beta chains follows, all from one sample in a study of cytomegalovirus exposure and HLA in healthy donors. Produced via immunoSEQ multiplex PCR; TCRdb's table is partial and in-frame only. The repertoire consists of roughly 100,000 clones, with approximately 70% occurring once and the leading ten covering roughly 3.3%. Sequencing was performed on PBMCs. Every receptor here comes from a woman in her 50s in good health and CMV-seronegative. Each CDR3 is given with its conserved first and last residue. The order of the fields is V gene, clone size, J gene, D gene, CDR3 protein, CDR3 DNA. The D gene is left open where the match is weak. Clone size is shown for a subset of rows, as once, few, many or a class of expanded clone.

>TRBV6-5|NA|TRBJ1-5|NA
CASSYSRDQPQHF
TGTGCCAGCAGTTACTCAAGAGATCAGCCCCAGCATTTT
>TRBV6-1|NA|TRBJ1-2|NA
CASRGSRGGYGYTF
TGTGCCAGCAGAGGCTCCAGGGGCGGCTATGGCTACACCTTC
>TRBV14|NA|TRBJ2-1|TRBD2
CASSLTSGGSYNEQFF
TGTGCCAGCAGTCTAACTAGCGGGGGGTCCTACAATGAGCAGTTCTTC
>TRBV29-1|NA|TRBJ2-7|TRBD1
CSVAGGQGAYEQYF
TGCAGCGTCGCAGGGGGACAGGGGGCCTACGAGCAGTACTTC
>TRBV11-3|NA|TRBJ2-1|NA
CASSSEITYNEQFF
TGTGCCAGCAGTTCGGAGATCACCTACAATGAGCAGTTCTTC
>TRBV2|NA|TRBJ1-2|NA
CASSEVDRPYGYTF
TGTGCCAGCAGTGAAGTTGACAGGCCCTATGGCTACACCTTC
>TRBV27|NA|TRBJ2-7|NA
CASSSISRREQYF
TGTGCCAGCAGTTCAATATCCCGGAGGGAGCAGTACTTC
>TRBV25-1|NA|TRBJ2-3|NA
CASSRTEARTDTQYF
TGTGCCAGCAGCCGAACGGAGGCCCGCACAGATACGCAGTATTTT
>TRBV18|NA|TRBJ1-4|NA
CASSPGSGRGEKLFF
TGTGCCAGCTCACCCGGATCCGGAAGGGGCGAAAAACTGTTTTTT
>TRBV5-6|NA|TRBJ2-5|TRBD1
CASSWGTGLLMRETQYF
TGTGCCAGCAGCTGGGGGACAGGGTTGCTTATGCGGGAGACCCAGTACTTC
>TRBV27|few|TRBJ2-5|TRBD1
CASSRQGETQYF
TGTGCCAGCAGTCGACAGGGAGAGACCCAGTACTTC
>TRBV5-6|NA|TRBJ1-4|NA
CASSFIPPGDEKLFF
TGTGCCAGCAGCTTTATCCCGCCGGGGGATGAAAAACTGTTTTTT